Detailed here is one T cell receptor (beta chain). This sample is part of a study of blood T cell repertoires in COVID-19. About the study: There were acute and convalescent COVID-19 samples, and they came from the United States, Italy and Spain. PBMCs, B-cell-depleted T cells, or T cells provided the cDNA or gDNA that made up the material.

The germline V and J ends were trimmed by 4 bases and 2 bases, with 12 bases remaining between them. Germline V gives CDR1 SGHDN, CDR2 FVKESK. The CDR3 has 14 residues. Study processing details: Quantification of nucleated cells was approximated via reference gene primer amplification. The repertoire was sequenced with immunoSEQ multiplex PCR; TCRdb's copy has only in-frame clones and lacks some. V, J and clone size derive from that table, while D and trimming were established from the DNA sequence. The sample lists around 700,000 clones, 85% to 90% occurring once. This chain links TRBV14 with TRBJ2-7; tentative D call: TRBD1 (6 bases). The receptor was isolated from a woman between 18 and 30 years old with acute or convalescent COVID-19. The sample comprised peripheral blood. This CDR3 is CASSPWQGTYEQYF. The CDR3 DNA reads as TGTGCCAGCAGCCCCTGGCAGGGGACCTACGAGCAGTACTTC.